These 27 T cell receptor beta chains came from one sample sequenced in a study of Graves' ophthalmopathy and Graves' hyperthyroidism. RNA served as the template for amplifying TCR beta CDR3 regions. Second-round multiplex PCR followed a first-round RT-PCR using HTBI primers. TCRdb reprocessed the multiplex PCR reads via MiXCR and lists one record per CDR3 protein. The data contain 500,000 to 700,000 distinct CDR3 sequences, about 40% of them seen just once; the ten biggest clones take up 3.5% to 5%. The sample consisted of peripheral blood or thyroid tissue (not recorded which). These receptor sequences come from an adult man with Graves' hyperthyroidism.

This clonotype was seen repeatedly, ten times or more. This CDR3 reads CASRRPRDSDSGNTIYF. The CDR3 DNA follows: TGTGCCAGCAGACGCCCCCGGGACAGCGACTCTGGAAACACCATATATTTT. The V and J genes are TRBV12-3 or TRBV12-4 and TRBJ1-3; 7 positions agree with TRBD1. V shed 6 bases and J 0 bases; nucleotides not matched to a gene: 11. This CDR3 spans 17 amino acids.

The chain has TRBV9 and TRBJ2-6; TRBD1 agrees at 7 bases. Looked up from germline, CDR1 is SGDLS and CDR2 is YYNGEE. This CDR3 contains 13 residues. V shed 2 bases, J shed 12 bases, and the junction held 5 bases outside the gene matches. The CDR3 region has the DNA TGTGCCAGCAGCGTTAACCGGGACAGCGTCCTGACTTTC. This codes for CASSVNRDSVLTF.

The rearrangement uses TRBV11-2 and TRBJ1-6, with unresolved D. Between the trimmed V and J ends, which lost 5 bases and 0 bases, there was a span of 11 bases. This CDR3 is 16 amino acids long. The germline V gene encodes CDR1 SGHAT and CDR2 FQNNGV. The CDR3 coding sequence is TGTGCCAGCAGCCGGGAGGGAAGCTCCTATAATTCACCCCTCCACTTT. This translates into CASSREGSSYNSPLHF.

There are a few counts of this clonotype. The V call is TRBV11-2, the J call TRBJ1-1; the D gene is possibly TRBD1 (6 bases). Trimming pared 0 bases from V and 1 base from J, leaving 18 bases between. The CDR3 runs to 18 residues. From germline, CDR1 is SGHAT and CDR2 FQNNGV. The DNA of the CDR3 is TGTGCCAGCAGCTTAGATTTCGGCGTGGGGGGCCGGAACACTGAAGCTTTCTTT. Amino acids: CASSLDFGVGGRNTEAFF.

The CDR3 nucleotides read TGTGCCAGCAGTGAGGGAGACGGGGGCTACGAGCAGTACTTC. Translation: CASSEGDGGYEQYF. This rearrangement joins TRBV2 to TRBJ2-7; tentatively, D is TRBD2 (6 bases). This CDR3 is 14 amino acids long. The germline V and J ends were trimmed by 3 bases and 3 bases, with 12 bases remaining between them. Germline CDR1 is SNHLY and CDR2 is FYNNEI.

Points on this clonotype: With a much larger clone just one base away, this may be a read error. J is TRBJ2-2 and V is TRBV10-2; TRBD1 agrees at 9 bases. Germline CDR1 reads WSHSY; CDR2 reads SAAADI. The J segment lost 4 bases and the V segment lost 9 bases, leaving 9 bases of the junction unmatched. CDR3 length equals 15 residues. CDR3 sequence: CARSLWTGVTGELFF. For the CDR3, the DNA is TGCGCCAGAAGCCTGTGGACAGGGGTCACCGGGGAGCTGTTTTTT.

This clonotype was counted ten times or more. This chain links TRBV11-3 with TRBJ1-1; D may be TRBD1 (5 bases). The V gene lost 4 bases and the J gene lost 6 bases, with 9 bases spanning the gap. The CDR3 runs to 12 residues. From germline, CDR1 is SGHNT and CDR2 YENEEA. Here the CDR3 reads CASSSEGAEAFF. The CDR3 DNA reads TGTGCCAGCAGCTCGGAAGGGGCTGAAGCTTTCTTT.

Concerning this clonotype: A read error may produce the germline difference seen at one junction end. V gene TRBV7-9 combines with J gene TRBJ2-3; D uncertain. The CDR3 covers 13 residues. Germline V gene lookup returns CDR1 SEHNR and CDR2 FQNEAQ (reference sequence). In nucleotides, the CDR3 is TGTGCCAGCAGCGACCTGAATACAGATGCGCAGTATTTT. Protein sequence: CASSDLNTDAQYF.

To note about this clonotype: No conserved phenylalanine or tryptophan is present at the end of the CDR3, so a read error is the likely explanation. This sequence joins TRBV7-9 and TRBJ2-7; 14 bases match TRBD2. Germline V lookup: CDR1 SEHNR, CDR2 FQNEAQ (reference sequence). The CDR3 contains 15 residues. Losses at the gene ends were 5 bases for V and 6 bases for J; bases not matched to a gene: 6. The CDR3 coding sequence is TGTGCCAGCAGCAGGGGACTAGCGGGAGTTGCCGAGCAGTACCTC. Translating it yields CASSRGLAGVAEQYL.

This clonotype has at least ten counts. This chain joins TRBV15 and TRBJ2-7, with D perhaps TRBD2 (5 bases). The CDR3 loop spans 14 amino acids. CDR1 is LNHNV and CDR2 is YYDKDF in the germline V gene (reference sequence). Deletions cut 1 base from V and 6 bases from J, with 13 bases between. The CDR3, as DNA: TGTGCCACCAGCAGAGTGGCGGGCTTGTCCGAGCAGTACTTC. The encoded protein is CATSRVAGLSEQYF.

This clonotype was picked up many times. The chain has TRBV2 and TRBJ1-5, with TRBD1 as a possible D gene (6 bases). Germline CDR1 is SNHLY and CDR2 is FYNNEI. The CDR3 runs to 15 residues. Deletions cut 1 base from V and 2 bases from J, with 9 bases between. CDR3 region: CASSEDRAGNQPQHF. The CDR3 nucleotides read TGTGCCAGCAGTGAAGACAGGGCTGGCAATCAGCCCCAGCATTTT.

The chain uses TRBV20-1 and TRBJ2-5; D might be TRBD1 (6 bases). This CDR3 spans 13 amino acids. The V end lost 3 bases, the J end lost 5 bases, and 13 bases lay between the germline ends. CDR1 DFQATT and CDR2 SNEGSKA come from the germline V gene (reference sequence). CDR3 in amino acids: CSARGAVRETQYF. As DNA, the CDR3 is TGCAGTGCTAGGGGGGCGGTGAGGGAGACCCAGTACTTC.

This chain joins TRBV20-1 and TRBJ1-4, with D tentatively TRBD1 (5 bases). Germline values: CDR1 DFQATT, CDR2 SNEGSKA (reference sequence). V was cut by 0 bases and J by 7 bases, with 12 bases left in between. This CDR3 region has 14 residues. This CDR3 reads CSARDLRDGEKLFF. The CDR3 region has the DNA TGCAGTGCTAGAGATCTCAGGGACGGTGAAAAACTGTTTTTT.

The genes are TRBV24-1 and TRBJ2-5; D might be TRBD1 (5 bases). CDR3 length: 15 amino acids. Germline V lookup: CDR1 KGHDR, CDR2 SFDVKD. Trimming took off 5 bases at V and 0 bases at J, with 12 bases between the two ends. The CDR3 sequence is CATSARKGYQETQYF. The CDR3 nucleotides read TGTGCCACCAGTGCTAGAAAGGGGTACCAAGAGACCCAGTACTTC.

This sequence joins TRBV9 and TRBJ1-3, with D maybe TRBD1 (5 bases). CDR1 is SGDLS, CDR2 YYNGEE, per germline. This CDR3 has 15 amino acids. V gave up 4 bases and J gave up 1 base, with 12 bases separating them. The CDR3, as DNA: TGTGCCAGCAGCCCCTGGGAGGGGTCTGGAAACACCATATATTTT. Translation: CASSPWEGSGNTIYF.

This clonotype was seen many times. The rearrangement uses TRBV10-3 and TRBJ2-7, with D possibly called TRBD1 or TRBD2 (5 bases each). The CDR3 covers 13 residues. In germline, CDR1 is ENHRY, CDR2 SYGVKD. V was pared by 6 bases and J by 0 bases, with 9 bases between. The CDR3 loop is CAISGALSYEQYF. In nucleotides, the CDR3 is TGTGCCATCAGCGGGGCCCTCTCCTACGAGCAGTACTTC.

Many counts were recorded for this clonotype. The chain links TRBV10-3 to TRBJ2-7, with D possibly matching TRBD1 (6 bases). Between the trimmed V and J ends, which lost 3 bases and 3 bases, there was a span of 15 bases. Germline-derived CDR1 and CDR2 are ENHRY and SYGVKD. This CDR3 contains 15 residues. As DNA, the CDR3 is TGTGCCATCAGTGATCGAACGGGACACTACTACGAGCAGTACTTC. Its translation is CAISDRTGHYYEQYF.

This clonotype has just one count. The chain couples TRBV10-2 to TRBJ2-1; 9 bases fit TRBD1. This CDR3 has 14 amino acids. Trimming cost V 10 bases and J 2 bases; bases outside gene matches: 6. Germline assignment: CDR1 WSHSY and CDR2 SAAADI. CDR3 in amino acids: CATWDRDTYNEQFF. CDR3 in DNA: TGCGCCACATGGGACAGGGATACCTACAATGAGCAGTTCTTC.

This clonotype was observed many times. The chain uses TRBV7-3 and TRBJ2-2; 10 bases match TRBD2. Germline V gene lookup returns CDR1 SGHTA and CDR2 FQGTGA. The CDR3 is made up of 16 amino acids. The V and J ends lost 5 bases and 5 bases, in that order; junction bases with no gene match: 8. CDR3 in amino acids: CASSPPSGRSTGELFF. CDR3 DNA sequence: TGTGCCAGCAGCCCCCCTAGCGGGAGATCAACCGGGGAGCTGTTTTTT.

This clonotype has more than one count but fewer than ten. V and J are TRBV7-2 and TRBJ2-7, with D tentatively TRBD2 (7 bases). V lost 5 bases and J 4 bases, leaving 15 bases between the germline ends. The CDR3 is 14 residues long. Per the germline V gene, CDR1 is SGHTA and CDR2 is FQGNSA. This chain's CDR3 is CASSLPGRGYEQYF. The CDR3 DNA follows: TGTGCCAGCAGCCTCCCTGGGAGGGGGTACGAGCAGTACTTC.

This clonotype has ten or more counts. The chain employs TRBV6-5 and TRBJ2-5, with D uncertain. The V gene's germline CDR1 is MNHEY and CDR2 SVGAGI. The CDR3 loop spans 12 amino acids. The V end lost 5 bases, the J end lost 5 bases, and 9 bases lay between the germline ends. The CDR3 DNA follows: TGTGCCAGCAGTCCCGCGAGCGAGACCCAGTACTTC. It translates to CASSPASETQYF.

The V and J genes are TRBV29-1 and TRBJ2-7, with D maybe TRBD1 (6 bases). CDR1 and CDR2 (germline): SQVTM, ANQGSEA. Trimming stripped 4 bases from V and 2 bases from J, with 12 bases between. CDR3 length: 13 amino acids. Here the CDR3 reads CSVVQGSPYEQYF. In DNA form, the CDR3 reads TGCAGCGTTGTCCAGGGGAGTCCCTACGAGCAGTACTTC.

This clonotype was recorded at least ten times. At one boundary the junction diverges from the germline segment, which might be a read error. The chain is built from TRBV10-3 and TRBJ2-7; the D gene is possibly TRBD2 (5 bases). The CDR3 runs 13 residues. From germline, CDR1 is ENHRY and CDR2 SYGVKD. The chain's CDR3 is CASSFSGTYEQYF. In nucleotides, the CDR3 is TGTGCCAGCAGTTTCTCCGGGACCTACGAGCAGTACTTC.

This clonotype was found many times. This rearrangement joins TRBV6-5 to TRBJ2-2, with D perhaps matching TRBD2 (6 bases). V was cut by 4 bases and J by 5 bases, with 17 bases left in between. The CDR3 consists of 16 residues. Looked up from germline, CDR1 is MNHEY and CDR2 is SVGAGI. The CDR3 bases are TGTGCCAGCAGTTCCTTAGGAGGGATAAGGACCGGGGAGCTGTTTTTT. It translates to CASSSLGGIRTGELFF.

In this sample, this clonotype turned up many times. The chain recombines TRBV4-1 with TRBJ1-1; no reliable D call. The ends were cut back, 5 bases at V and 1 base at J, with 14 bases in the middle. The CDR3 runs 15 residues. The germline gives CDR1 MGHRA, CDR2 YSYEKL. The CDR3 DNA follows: TGCGCCAGCAGCGAGCCAGGCATCGAGAACACTGAAGCTTTCTTT. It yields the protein CASSEPGIENTEAFF.

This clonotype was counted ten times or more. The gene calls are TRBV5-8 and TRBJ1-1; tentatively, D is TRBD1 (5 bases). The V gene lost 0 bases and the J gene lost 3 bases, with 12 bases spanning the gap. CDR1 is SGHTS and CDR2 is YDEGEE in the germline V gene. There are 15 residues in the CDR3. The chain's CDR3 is CASSLVSGRDTEAFF. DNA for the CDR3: TGTGCCAGCAGCTTGGTGTCAGGGAGGGACACTGAAGCTTTCTTT.

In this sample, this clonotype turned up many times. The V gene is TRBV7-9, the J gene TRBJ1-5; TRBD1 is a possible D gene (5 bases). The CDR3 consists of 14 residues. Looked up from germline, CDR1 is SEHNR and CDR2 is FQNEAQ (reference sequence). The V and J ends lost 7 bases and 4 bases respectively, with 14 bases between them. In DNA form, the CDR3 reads TGTGCCAGCAACGACGGGACCGCAAATCAGCCCCAGCATTTT. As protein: CASNDGTANQPQHF.